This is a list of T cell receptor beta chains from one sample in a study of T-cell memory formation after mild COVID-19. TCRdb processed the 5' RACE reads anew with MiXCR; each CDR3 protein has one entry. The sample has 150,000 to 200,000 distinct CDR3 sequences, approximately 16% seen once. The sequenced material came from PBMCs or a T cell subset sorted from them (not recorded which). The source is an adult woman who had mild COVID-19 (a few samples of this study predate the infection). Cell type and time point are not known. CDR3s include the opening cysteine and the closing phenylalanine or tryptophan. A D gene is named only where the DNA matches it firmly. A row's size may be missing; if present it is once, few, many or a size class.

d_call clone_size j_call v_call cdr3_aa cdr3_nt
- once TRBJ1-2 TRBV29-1 CSVAGRLNYGYTF TGCAGCGTTGCGGGGCGACTTAACTATGGCTACACCTTC
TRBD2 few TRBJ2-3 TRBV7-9 CASSLRSGRRTDTQYF TGTGCCAGCAGCTTAAGAAGCGGGAGGCGGACAGATACGCAGTATTTT
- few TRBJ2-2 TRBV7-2 CASSSTGLNTGELFF TGTGCCAGCAGCTCTACAGGTTTGAACACCGGGGAGCTGTTTTTT
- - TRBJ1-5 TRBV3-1 CASSHGGVSNQPQHF TGTGCCAGCAGCCACGGAGGGGTTAGCAATCAGCCCCAGCATTTT
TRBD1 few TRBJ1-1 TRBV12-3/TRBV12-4 CASSFKGTGNTEAFF TGTGCCAGCAGTTTTAAGGGGACAGGGAATACTGAAGCTTTCTTT
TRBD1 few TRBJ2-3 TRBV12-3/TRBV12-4 CASSRGTGGQDTQYF TGTGCCAGCAGCCGCGGGACAGGGGGCCAAGATACGCAGTATTTT
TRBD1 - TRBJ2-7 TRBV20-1 CSAPTMDRDYSYEQYF TGCAGTGCGCCTACCATGGACAGGGATTACTCCTACGAGCAGTACTTC
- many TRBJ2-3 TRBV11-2 CASSLYQQDTQYF TGTGCCAGCAGCTTATATCAGCAAGATACGCAGTATTTT
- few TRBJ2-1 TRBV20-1 CSARKGRSEQFF TGCAGTGCTAGAAAGGGTCGCTCTGAGCAGTTCTTC
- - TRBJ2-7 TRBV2 CASSALSNEQYF TGTGCCAGCAGTGCCCTCTCGAACGAGCAGTACTTC
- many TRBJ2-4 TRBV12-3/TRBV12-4 CASSQGAAGYIQYF TGTGCCAGCTCTCAGGGAGCTGCGGGGTACATTCAGTACTTC
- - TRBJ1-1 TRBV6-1 CASSPQTTGRTEAFF TGTGCCAGCAGTCCCCAAACGACAGGTCGGACTGAAGCTTTCTTT
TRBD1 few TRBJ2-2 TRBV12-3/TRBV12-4 CASKLQGGSGELFF TGTGCCAGCAAACTCCAAGGGGGCTCCGGGGAGCTGTTTTTT
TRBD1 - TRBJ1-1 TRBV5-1 CASSSGQGTEAFF TGCGCCAGCAGCTCGGGACAGGGTACTGAAGCTTTCTTT
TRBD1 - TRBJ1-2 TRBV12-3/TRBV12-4 CASSGLGTGYGYTF TGTGCCAGCTCAGGCCTTGGGACAGGTTATGGCTACACCTTC
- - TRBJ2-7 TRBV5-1 CASSSTAGTYEQYF TGCGCCAGCAGCTCCACGGCAGGGACCTACGAGCAGTACTTC
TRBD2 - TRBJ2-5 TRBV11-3 CASSFGFRLADQETQYF TGTGCCAGCAGCTTTGGATTCAGGCTAGCGGACCAAGAGACCCAGTACTTC
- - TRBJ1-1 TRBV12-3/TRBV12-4 CASSLPPTEAFF TGTGCCAGCAGTTTACCCCCAACTGAAGCTTTCTTT
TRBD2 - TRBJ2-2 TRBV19 CASSWGGSRTSRTGELFF TGTGCCAGTAGTTGGGGAGGGTCGCGGACTAGTCGGACCGGGGAGCTGTTTTTT
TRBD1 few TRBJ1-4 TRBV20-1 CSAETGDEKLFF TGCAGTGCGGAGACAGGGGACGAAAAACTGTTTTTT
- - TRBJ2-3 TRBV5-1 CASSLGIGSGTDTQYF TGCGCCAGCAGCTTAGGGATAGGGTCGGGAACAGATACGCAGTATTTT
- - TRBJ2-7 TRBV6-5 CASSPGVRAEQYF TGTGCCAGCAGTCCCGGGGTGAGGGCCGAGCAGTACTTC
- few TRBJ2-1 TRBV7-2 CASSLEKYNEQFF TGTGCCAGCAGCTTAGAGAAATACAATGAGCAGTTCTTC
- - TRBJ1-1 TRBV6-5 CASSYSRRSNTEAFF TGTGCCAGCAGTTACTCGAGGCGGTCGAACACTGAAGCTTTCTTT
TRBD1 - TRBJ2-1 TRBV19 CASSSSGTGGNEQFF TGTGCCAGTAGTTCTTCCGGGACAGGGGGCAATGAGCAGTTCTTC
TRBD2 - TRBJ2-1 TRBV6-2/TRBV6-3 CASDNLGGGNPYSYNEQFF TGTGCCAGCGATAACTTGGGGGGGGGTAACCCTTACTCCTACAATGAGCAGTTCTTC
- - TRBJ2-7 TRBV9 CASSSSAGGRGRAYEQYF TGTGCCAGCAGCTCCTCCGCCGGGGGCAGGGGTCGGGCCTACGAGCAGTACTTC
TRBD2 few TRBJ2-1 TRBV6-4 CASSPKTSGINEQFF TGTGCCAGCAGTCCCAAGACTAGCGGGATAAATGAGCAGTTCTTC
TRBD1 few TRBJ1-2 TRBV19 CASSIAGDRGYYGYTF TGTGCCAGTAGTATCGCCGGGGACAGGGGTTATTATGGCTACACCTTC
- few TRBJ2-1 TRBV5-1 CASNRESSYNEQFF TGCGCCAGCAACAGGGAAAGCTCCTACAATGAGCAGTTCTTC
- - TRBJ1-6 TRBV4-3 CASSQEWVTNSPLHF TGCGCCAGCAGCCAAGAGTGGGTTACCAATTCACCCCTCCACTTT
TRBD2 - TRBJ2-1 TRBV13 CASSLMRLAGQNEQFF TGTGCCAGCAGCTTAATGCGGCTAGCGGGGCAAAATGAGCAGTTCTTC
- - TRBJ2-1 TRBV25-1 CASMGQGRDKYNEQFF TGTGCCAGCATGGGGCAGGGCCGGGATAAGTACAATGAGCAGTTCTTC
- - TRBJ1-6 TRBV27 CASSLEAGSYNSPLHF TGTGCCAGCAGTTTGGAGGCCGGCTCCTATAATTCACCCCTCCACTTT
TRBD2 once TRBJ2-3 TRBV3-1 CASSRVAGQSTDTQYF TGTGCCAGCAGCCGGGTAGCGGGCCAAAGCACAGATACGCAGTATTTT
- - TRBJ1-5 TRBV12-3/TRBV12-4 CASRGGIGQPQHF TGTGCCAGCAGGGGGGGAATCGGGCAGCCCCAGCATTTT
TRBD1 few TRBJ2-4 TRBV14 CASSQHTGQAAGIQYF TGTGCCAGCAGCCAACATACGGGACAGGCGGCGGGCATTCAGTACTTC
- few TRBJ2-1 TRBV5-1 CATEGGSGKDEQFF TGCGCCACCGAGGGGGGGTCGGGAAAGGATGAGCAGTTCTTC
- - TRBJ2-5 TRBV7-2 CASSITRRTQYF TGTGCCAGCAGCATAACTAGGCGGACCCAGTACTTC
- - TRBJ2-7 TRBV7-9 CASSFLRVIYEQYF TGTGCCAGCAGCTTCCTCCGGGTAATCTACGAGCAGTACTTC
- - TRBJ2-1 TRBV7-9 CASSLPAGNEQFF TGTGCCAGCAGCTTGCCAGCGGGCAATGAGCAGTTCTTC
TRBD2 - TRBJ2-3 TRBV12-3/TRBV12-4 CASSGTSGTDTQYF TGTGCCTCCTCCGGGACTAGCGGAACAGATACGCAGTATTTT
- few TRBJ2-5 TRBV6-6 CASSAPLASQETQYF TGTGCCAGCAGTGCACCGTTGGCCAGCCAAGAGACCCAGTACTTC
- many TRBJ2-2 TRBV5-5 CASSLAPSPNTGELFF TGTGCCAGCAGCTTGGCTCCATCCCCCAACACCGGGGAGCTGTTTTTT
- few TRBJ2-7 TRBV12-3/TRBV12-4 CASSSGGGRGNSYEQYF TGTGCCAGCAGTTCCGGGGGTGGCAGGGGGAACTCCTACGAGCAGTACTTC
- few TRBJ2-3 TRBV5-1 CASSADSSTDTQYF TGCGCCAGCAGCGCCGACTCTAGCACAGATACGCAGTATTTT
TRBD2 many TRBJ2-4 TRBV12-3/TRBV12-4 CASSFGTSTIQYF TGTGCCAGCAGTTTTGGGACTAGCACCATTCAGTACTTC
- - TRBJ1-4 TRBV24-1 CATSDPSGPEKLFF TGTGCCACCAGTGACCCCTCAGGACCGGAAAAACTGTTTTTT
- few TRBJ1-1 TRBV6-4 CASSDSFGGEKAFF TGTGCCAGCAGTGACTCATTCGGGGGCGAGAAAGCTTTCTTT
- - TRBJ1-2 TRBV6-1 CASSPPRGGYTF TGTGCCAGCAGCCCACCCAGGGGTGGCTACACCTTC
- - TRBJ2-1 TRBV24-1 CATSDFRGGMNEQFF TGTGCCACCAGTGATTTTAGGGGGGGGATGAATGAGCAGTTCTTC
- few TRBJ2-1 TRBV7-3 CASSLDPHKGWYNEQFF TGTGCCAGCAGCTTAGACCCGCATAAGGGGTGGTACAATGAGCAGTTCTTC
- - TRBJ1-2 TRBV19 CASRSGTANYGYTF TGTGCCAGTAGATCCGGGACGGCTAACTATGGCTACACCTTC
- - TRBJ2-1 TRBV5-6 CASSLLKARAMRISYNEQFF TGTGCCAGCAGCTTGCTCAAGGCCAGAGCCATGAGAATTTCCTACAATGAGCAGTTCTTC
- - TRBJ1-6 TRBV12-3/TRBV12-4 CASSLGAGNSPLHF TGTGCCAGCAGTTTGGGGGCAGGAAATTCACCCCTCCACTTT
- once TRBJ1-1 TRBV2 CASSASGDSAFF TGTGCCAGCAGCGCATCAGGGGACTCAGCTTTCTTT
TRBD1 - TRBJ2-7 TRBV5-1 CASSLAGTGHEQYF TGCGCCAGCAGCTTGGCCGGGACAGGGCACGAGCAGTACTTC
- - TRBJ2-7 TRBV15 CATSRDGGTGNDEQYF TGTGCCACCAGCAGAGATGGGGGAACGGGGAACGACGAGCAGTACTTC
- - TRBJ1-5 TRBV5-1 CASSLEPGNQPQHF TGCGCCAGCAGCTTGGAGCCAGGAAATCAGCCCCAGCATTTT